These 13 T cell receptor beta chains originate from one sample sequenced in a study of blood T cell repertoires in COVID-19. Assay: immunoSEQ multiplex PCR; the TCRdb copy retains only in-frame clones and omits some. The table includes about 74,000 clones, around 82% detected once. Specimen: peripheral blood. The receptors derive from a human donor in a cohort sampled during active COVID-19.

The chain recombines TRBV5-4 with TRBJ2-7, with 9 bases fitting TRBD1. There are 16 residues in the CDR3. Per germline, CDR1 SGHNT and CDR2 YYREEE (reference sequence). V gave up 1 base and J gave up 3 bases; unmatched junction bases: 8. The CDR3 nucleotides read TGTGCCAGCAGCTTGTATGGGGACAGGGATTTCTACGAGCAGTACTTC. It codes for CASSLYGDRDFYEQYF.

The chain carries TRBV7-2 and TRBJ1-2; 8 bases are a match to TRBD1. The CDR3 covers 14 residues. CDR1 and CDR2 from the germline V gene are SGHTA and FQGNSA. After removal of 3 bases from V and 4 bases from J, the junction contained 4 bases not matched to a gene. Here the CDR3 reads CASSFDRGAYGYTF. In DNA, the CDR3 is TGTGCCAGCAGCTTTGACAGGGGAGCCTATGGCTACACCTTC.

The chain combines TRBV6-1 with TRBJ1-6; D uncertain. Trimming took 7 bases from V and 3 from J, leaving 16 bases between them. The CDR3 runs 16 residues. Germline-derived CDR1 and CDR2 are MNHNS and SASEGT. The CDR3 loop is CASNDLGVDYNSPLHF. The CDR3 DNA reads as TGTGCCAGCAATGATCTGGGAGTCGACTATAATTCACCCCTCCACTTT.

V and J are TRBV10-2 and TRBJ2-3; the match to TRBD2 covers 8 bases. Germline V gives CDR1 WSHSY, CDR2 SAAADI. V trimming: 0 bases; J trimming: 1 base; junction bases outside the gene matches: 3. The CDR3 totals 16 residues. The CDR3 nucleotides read TGCGCCAGCAGTGAGTCGGGTAGCGGGGGCACAGATACGCAGTATTTT. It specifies CASSESGSGGTDTQYF.

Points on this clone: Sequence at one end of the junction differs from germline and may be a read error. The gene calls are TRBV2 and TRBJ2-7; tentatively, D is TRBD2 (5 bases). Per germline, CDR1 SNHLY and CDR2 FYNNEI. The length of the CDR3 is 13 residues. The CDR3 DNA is TGTGCCAGCAGCAATACTATGGGAGCATTCGAGGACTTC. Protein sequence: CASSNTMGAFEDF. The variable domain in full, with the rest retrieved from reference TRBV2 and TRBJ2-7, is EPEVTQTPSHQVTQMGQEVILRCVPISNHLYFYWYRQILGQKVEFLVSFYNNEISEKSEIFDDQFSVERPDGSNFTLKIRSTKLEDSAMYFCASSNTMGAFEDFGPGTRLTVT.

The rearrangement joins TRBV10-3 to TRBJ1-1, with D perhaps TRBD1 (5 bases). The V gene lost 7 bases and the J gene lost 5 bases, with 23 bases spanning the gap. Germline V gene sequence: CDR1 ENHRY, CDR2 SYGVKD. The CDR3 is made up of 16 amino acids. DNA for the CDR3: TGTGCCATCACGGAACGGTCCGGCAGGGTGGGTACTGAAGCTTTCTTT. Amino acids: CAITERSGRVGTEAFF.

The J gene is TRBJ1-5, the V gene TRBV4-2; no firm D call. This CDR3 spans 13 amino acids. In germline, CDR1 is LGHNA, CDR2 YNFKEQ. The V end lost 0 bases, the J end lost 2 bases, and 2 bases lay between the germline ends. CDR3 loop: CASSQDGNQPQHF. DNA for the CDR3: TGTGCCAGCAGCCAAGACGGCAATCAGCCCCAGCATTTT.

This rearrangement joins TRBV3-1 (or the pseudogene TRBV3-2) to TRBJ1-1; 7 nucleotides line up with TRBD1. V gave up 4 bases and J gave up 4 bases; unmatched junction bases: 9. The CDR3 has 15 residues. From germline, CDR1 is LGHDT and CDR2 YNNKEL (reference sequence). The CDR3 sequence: CASSPAGDRVTEAFF. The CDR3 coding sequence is TGTGCCAGCAGCCCCGCCGGGGACAGAGTCACTGAAGCTTTCTTT.

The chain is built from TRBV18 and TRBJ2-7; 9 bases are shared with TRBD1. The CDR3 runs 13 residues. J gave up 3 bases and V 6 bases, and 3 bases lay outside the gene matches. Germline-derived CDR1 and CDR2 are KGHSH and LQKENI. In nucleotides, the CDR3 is TGTGCCAGCTCTGAGGGACAGGGCTACGAGCAGTACTTC. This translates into CASSEGQGYEQYF.

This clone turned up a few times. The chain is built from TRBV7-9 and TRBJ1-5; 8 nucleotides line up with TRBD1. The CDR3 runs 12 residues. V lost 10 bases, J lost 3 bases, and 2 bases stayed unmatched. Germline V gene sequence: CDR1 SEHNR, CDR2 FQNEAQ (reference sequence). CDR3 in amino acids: CATGGLNQPQHF. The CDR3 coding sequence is TGTGCCACAGGGGGCCTCAATCAGCCCCAGCATTTT.

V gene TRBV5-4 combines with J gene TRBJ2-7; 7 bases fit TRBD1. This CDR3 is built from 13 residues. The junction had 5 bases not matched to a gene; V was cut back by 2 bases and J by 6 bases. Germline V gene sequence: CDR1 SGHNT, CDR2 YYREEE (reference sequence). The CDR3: CASSFRGSFEQYF. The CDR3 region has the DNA TGTGCCAGCAGCTTCAGGGGGTCGTTCGAGCAGTACTTC.

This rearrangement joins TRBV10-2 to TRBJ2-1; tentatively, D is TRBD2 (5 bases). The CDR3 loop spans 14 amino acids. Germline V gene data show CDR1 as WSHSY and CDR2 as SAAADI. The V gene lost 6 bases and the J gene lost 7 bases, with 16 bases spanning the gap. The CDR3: CASRLASPGNEQFF. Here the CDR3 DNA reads TGCGCCAGCAGGTTAGCCTCCCCGGGGAATGAGCAGTTCTTC.

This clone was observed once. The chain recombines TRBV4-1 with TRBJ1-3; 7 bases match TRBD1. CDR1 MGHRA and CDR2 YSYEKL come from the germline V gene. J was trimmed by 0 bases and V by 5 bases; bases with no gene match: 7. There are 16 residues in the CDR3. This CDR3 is CASSSRQGASGNTIYF. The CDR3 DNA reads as TGCGCCAGCAGCTCGAGACAGGGCGCCTCTGGAAACACCATATATTTT.